The 10 T cell receptor beta chains presented below share a single source sample, sequenced in a study of T cells after yellow fever vaccination. Each CDR3 protein gets one entry after TCRdb re-called the 5' RACE reads with MiXCR. The sample shows 400,000 to 450,000 distinct CDR3 sequences, approximately 18% of them seen only once. Source: PBMCs, taken before the yellow fever booster vaccination. These receptors came from a man aged 18 to 30 who received the YFV17D yellow fever vaccine.

The chain couples TRBV7-9 to TRBJ2-7; 7 bases map to TRBD2. Trimming cost V 4 bases and J 3 bases; bases outside gene matches: 6. The germline gives CDR1 SEHNR, CDR2 FQNEAQ (reference sequence). This CDR3 is 14 amino acids long. CDR3 bases: TGTGCCAGCAGCTCCGTAAGCGGGGACTACGAGCAGTACTTC. Amino acids: CASSSVSGDYEQYF. Supplemented by reference TRBV7-9 and TRBJ2-7, the full variable domain reads DTGVSQNPRHKITKRGQNVTFRCDPISEHNRLYWYRQTLGQGPEFLTYFQNEAQLEKSRLLSDRFSAERPKGSFSTLEIQRTEQGDSAMYLCASSSVSGDYEQYFGPGTRLTVT.

This clonotype was detected a few times. V is TRBV20-1 and J is TRBJ1-5; TRBD1 might be the D (6 bases). The germline V and J ends were trimmed by 5 bases and 3 bases, with 8 bases remaining between them. From germline, CDR1 is DFQATT and CDR2 SNEGSKA (reference sequence). CDR3 length equals 12 residues. CDR3 amino acids: CSAGQPNQPQHF. The DNA of the CDR3 is TGCAGTGCTGGACAGCCCAATCAGCCCCAGCATTTT.

The sample holds many counts of this clonotype. This chain connects TRBV7-9 to TRBJ1-2, with D unresolved. This CDR3 region has 11 residues. From germline, CDR1 is SEHNR and CDR2 FQNEAQ (reference sequence). Trimming took 5 bases from V and 8 from J, leaving 9 bases between them. Written as DNA, the CDR3 is TGTGCCAGCAGCGAGCTGGTCGGCTACACCTTC. Translation gives CASSELVGYTF. Based on the CDR3 plus reference TRBV7-9 and TRBJ1-2, the full variable domain is DTGVSQNPRHKITKRGQNVTFRCDPISEHNRLYWYRQTLGQGPEFLTYFQNEAQLEKSRLLSDRFSAERPKGSFSTLEIQRTEQGDSAMYLCASSELVGYTFGSGTRLTVV.

CDR3 loop: CSVGVSRGLDGYTF. The CDR3 DNA is TGCAGCGTTGGAGTGAGCAGGGGGCTTGATGGCTACACCTTC. The chain has TRBV29-1 and TRBJ1-2, with 8 positions matching TRBD1. There are 14 residues in the CDR3. V shed 4 bases, J shed 6 bases, and the junction held 10 bases outside the gene matches. Germline assignment: CDR1 SQVTM and CDR2 ANQGSEA.

This clonotype appeared many times. The gene calls are TRBV12-3 or TRBV12-4 and TRBJ2-1, with 9 bases matching TRBD1. V shed 6 bases and J 2 bases; nucleotides not matched to a gene: 8. This CDR3 spans 16 amino acids. CDR3 protein: CASSQLGTGPYNEQFF. In nucleotides, the CDR3 is TGTGCCAGCAGCCAACTCGGGACAGGGCCCTACAATGAGCAGTTCTTC.

The V call is TRBV5-1, the J call TRBJ1-1; 7 nucleotides agree with TRBD1. The germline V gene encodes CDR1 SGHRS and CDR2 YFSETQ. CDR3 length equals 12 residues. V shed 3 bases, J shed 9 bases, and the junction held 5 bases outside the gene matches. The CDR3 nucleotides read TGCGCCAGCAGCTCCGGGGGACAGCAAGCTTTCTTT. It encodes CASSSGGQQAFF. The full variable domain, completed using reference TRBV5-1 and TRBJ1-1, is KAGVTQTPRYLIKTRGQQVTLSCSPISGHRSVSWYQQTPGQGLQFLFEYFSETQRNKGNFPGRFSGRQFSNSRSEMNVSTLELGDSALYLCASSSGGQQAFFGQGTRLTVV.

The chain combines TRBV4-3 with TRBJ2-1; perhaps TRBD2 as D (6 bases). V lost 1 base and J lost 0, with 13 bases in between. This CDR3 spans 17 amino acids. Germline V gene data show CDR1 as LGHNA and CDR2 as YSLEER. The DNA for the CDR3 is TGCGCCAGCAGCCAAGTGAGCGGGCCCAGCTCCTACAATGAGCAGTTCTTC. Encoded protein: CASSQVSGPSSYNEQFF.

V and J are TRBV20-1 and TRBJ1-2, with 7 bases lining up with TRBD1. The V segment lost 0 bases and the J segment 4 bases; nucleotides outside the gene matches: 5. CDR1 and CDR2 from the germline V gene are DFQATT and SNEGSKA (reference sequence). The CDR3 sequence is 14 residues long. The CDR3 loop reads CSARDEGGSYGYTF. CDR3 sequence (DNA): TGCAGTGCTAGAGATGAAGGGGGCAGCTATGGCTACACCTTC.

The sample holds a few counts of this clonotype. The chain employs TRBV28 and TRBJ1-2, with a tentative D call TRBD1 (6 bases). CDR1 and CDR2 from the germline V gene are MDHEN and SYDVKM. The V end was cut by 6 bases, the J end by 6 bases, with 23 bases between. This CDR3 is 16 amino acids long. The CDR3 nucleotides are TGTGCCAGCAGCCACACCCGGGCGGGGGGCGCAGATGGCTACACCTTC. As protein: CASSHTRAGGADGYTF.

The sample holds a few counts of this clonotype. The chain uses TRBV12-3 or TRBV12-4 and TRBJ2-2; 7 bases agree with TRBD2. The CDR3 has 16 amino acids. V trimming: 6 bases; J trimming: 1 base; junction bases outside the gene matches: 8. The CDR3 spells CASSPGGILNTGELFF. Here the CDR3 DNA reads TGTGCCAGCAGCCCCGGGGGGATCCTGAACACCGGGGAGCTGTTTTTT.